A single sample is the source of the 27 T cell receptor beta chains below, sequenced in a study of neurological immune-mediated disorders. One entry per CDR3 protein, called by TCRdb with MiXCR from the 5' RACE reads. The table includes approximately 65,000 distinct CDR3 sequences, about 4% detected once. Sequencing used PBMCs. The source is a middle-aged man with multiple sclerosis.

There are many counts of this clonotype. This chain uses TRBV20-1 with TRBJ2-6; D not resolved. Trimming cost V 4 bases and J 0 bases, with 7 bases left between them. Germline V gene data show CDR1 as DFQATT and CDR2 as SNEGSKA (reference sequence). This CDR3 has 14 residues. The CDR3 DNA reads as TGCAGTGCTATCCGAGCCTCTGGGGCCAACGTCCTGACTTTC. Translating it yields CSAIRASGANVLTF.

The table lists this clonotype with many counts. J is TRBJ2-5 and V is TRBV29-1; 9 nucleotides match TRBD1. After removal of 6 bases from V and 1 base from J, the junction contained 3 bases not matched to a gene. Per germline, CDR1 SQVTM and CDR2 ANQGSEA. The CDR3 has 13 amino acids. The CDR3 spells CSVDRGTQETQYF. The CDR3 DNA is TGCAGCGTCGACAGGGGGACCCAAGAGACCCAGTACTTC.

This clonotype was picked up many times. This sequence joins TRBV6-6 and TRBJ1-5, with D perhaps TRBD1 (6 bases). The CDR3 is made up of 15 amino acids. Deletions cut 6 bases from V and 1 base from J, with 13 bases between. From germline, CDR1 is MNHNY and CDR2 SVGAGI (reference sequence). The CDR3 sequence is CASSPGGRSNQPQHF. CDR3 DNA: TGTGCCAGCAGCCCCGGGGGCAGGAGCAATCAGCCCCAGCATTTT.

CDR3 region: CASSARTRGYEQYF. The CDR3 DNA is TGTGCCAGCAGCGCCCGGACCCGGGGCTACGAGCAGTACTTC. The chain recombines TRBV7-8 with TRBJ2-7, with a weak D call TRBD2 (5 bases). The germline CDR1 and CDR2 sequences are SGHVS and FQNEAQ. Trimming took off 5 bases at V and 3 bases at J, with 14 bases between the two ends. CDR3 length: 14 amino acids.

The chain uses TRBV20-1 and TRBJ2-3, with 8 nucleotides matching TRBD1. Germline CDR1 and CDR2: DFQATT and SNEGSKA (reference sequence). V dropped 3 bases and J dropped 2; count of bases not matched to a gene: 4. The CDR3 length is 14 residues. CDR3 region: CSASRQGNTDTQYF. DNA for the CDR3: TGCAGTGCTAGCAGACAGGGGAACACAGATACGCAGTATTTT.

A few counts support this clonotype. A much larger clone lies one base from this, so it may be a read error. This rearrangement joins TRBV29-1 to TRBJ2-7; no firm D call. The germline gives CDR1 SQVTM, CDR2 ANQGSEA. The CDR3 has 11 residues. Trimming took 5 bases from V and 3 from J, leaving 8 bases between them. The CDR3 region is CSVLKGYEQYF. CDR3 sequence (DNA): TGCAGCGTTCTAAAGGGCTACGAGCAGTACTTC.

The chain uses TRBV7-9 and TRBJ2-7; 7 nucleotides line up with TRBD2. CDR3 length: 17 amino acids. CDR1 and CDR2 from the germline V gene are SEHNR and FQNEAQ (reference sequence). Trimming removed 4 bases from V and 3 bases from J; junction bases left unmatched: 15. The CDR3: CASSSPSAGGSDYEQYF. The CDR3 DNA reads as TGTGCCAGCAGCTCCCCATCAGCCGGGGGGAGCGACTACGAGCAGTACTTC.

Ten or more counts support this clonotype. The chain couples TRBV7-9 to TRBJ2-2, with D maybe TRBD2 (5 bases). In germline, CDR1 is SEHNR, CDR2 FQNEAQ (reference sequence). The V and J ends lost 4 bases and 6 bases respectively, with 9 bases between them. The CDR3 has 13 amino acids. For the CDR3, the DNA is TGTGCCAGCAGCTACACTAGATCCGGGGAGCTGTTTTTT. Protein product: CASSYTRSGELFF.

This clonotype was counted at least ten times. This sequence joins TRBV20-1 and TRBJ2-1; TRBD2 agrees at 11 bases. The V segment lost 3 bases and the J segment 8 bases; nucleotides outside the gene matches: 6. The CDR3 sequence is 14 residues long. CDR1 and CDR2 (germline): DFQATT, SNEGSKA (reference sequence). The CDR3 nucleotides are TGCAGTGCTAGTCGTAGCGGGGGGGCCCATGAGCAGTTCTTC. The encoded protein is CSASRSGGAHEQFF.

This clonotype was seen ten or more times. The chain uses TRBV5-1 and TRBJ2-5, with TRBD1 as a possible D gene (6 bases). Trimming removed 0 bases from V and 3 bases from J, with 12 bases in between. Germline lookup yields CDR1 SGHRS and CDR2 YFSETQ. The CDR3 covers 15 residues. The CDR3 spells CASSLASGVEETQYF. CDR3 DNA sequence: TGCGCCAGCAGCTTGGCCTCAGGGGTAGAAGAGACCCAGTACTTC.

This clonotype showed up many times. This chain links TRBV3-1 with TRBJ2-3; 9 bases are shared with TRBD2. The junction had 12 bases not matched to a gene; V was cut back by 8 bases and J by 0 bases. The CDR3 covers 17 residues. Germline V gene lookup returns CDR1 LGHDT and CDR2 YNNKEL (reference sequence). CDR3 residues: CASPRERTSASTDTQYF. CDR3 sequence (DNA): TGTGCCAGCCCAAGGGAGAGGACTAGCGCAAGCACAGATACGCAGTATTTT.

This clonotype was recorded many times. This chain joins TRBV20-1 and TRBJ2-3; D may be TRBD1 (5 bases). The germline gives CDR1 DFQATT, CDR2 SNEGSKA (reference sequence). Trimming took off 6 bases at V and 2 bases at J, with 21 bases between the two ends. This CDR3 region has 16 residues. The CDR3 region is CSATYGAGQTTDTQYF. The CDR3 nucleotides read TGCAGTGCGACCTATGGGGCAGGGCAGACCACAGATACGCAGTATTTT.

This clonotype was counted many times. V is TRBV5-1 and J is TRBJ1-1, with D tentatively TRBD1 (6 bases). This CDR3 is 15 amino acids long. Trimming removed 6 bases from V and 0 bases from J, with 15 bases in between. Germline assignment: CDR1 SGHRS and CDR2 YFSETQ. In DNA, the CDR3 is TGCGCCAGCACCTCGGGGGCGGGGATGAACACTGAAGCTTTCTTT. Residues: CASTSGAGMNTEAFF. Complete variable domain (other parts from reference TRBV5-1 and TRBJ1-1): KAGVTQTPRYLIKTRGQQVTLSCSPISGHRSVSWYQQTPGQGLQFLFEYFSETQRNKGNFPGRFSGRQFSNSRSEMNVSTLELGDSALYLCASTSGAGMNTEAFFGQGTRLTVV.

This clonotype has ten or more counts. The chain recombines TRBV19 with TRBJ2-2; no reliable D call. The germline gives CDR1 LNHDA, CDR2 SQIVND (reference sequence). V was shortened by 5 bases and J by 5 bases, with 9 bases between the two germline ends. There are 13 residues in the CDR3. CDR3 in amino acids: CASSGHGTGELFF. DNA for the CDR3: TGTGCCAGTAGTGGCCACGGGACCGGGGAGCTGTTTTTT.

This clonotype was counted between two and nine times. This may be a read error: a much more frequent sequence differs by one nucleotide. V is TRBV28 and J is TRBJ1-4; D not certain. Trimming pared 2 bases from V and 10 bases from J, leaving 20 bases between. This CDR3 is built from 16 residues. The V gene's germline CDR1 is MDHEN and CDR2 SYDVKM. CDR3 in DNA: TGTGCCAGCAGTTTAGCAACACCGGGAAAGGGCGGAAAACTGTTTTTT. It encodes CASSLATPGKGGKLFF.

This clonotype was detected many times. In DNA, the CDR3 is TGTGCCAGCAGCTCGCCGGGACGACGAAATGAAAAACTGTTTTTT. Translating gives CASSSPGRRNEKLFF. This chain uses TRBV5-6 with TRBJ1-4; weak D call: TRBD1 (5 bases). Germline assignment: CDR1 SGHDT and CDR2 YYEEEE. The V and J ends lost 3 bases and 5 bases respectively, with 14 bases between them. CDR3 length equals 15 residues.

This clonotype was detected only a few times. The V gene is TRBV20-1, the J gene TRBJ1-2; 11 bases are shared with TRBD1. In germline, CDR1 is DFQATT, CDR2 SNEGSKA (reference sequence). This CDR3 comprises 13 residues. V lost 6 bases to trimming and J lost 3 bases; unmatched junction nucleotides: 3. The CDR3 protein is CSAPGQGDYGYTF. The CDR3 DNA follows: TGCAGTGCCCCGGGACAGGGGGACTATGGCTACACCTTC.

The J gene is TRBJ1-2, the V gene TRBV4-3; TRBD1 is a possible D gene (5 bases). The CDR3 contains 17 residues. Germline loops: CDR1 LGHNA, CDR2 YSLEER. V shed 4 bases and J shed 0 bases, with 18 bases lying between them. CDR3 bases: TGCGCCAGCAGCCTTCGGACCGGGACTCCCCCTAACTATGGCTACACCTTC. It translates to CASSLRTGTPPNYGYTF.

Ten or more counts support this clonotype. As DNA, the CDR3 is TGCGCCAGCAGCTGGCTTGTCGGTGTTAGCCCTGAAGCTTTCTTT. Protein product: CASSWLVGVSPEAFF. The rearrangement links TRBV5-1 to TRBJ1-1; D is uncertain. Germline CDR1 SGHRS, CDR2 YFSETQ. V was cut by 3 bases and J by 6 bases, with 18 bases left in between. The CDR3 sequence is 15 residues long.

This clonotype was seen only a few times. V usage is TRBV5-1 and J usage is TRBJ1-5; 8 bases match TRBD1. The V gene end was trimmed by 3 bases and the J gene end by 4 bases; junction bases not matched to a gene: 6. The CDR3 is 15 amino acids. Germline V gene lookup returns CDR1 SGHRS and CDR2 YFSETQ. The CDR3: CASSSGTGGNQPQHF. CDR3 nucleotide sequence: TGCGCCAGCAGCTCTGGGACAGGAGGGAATCAGCCCCAGCATTTT.

This clonotype was detected ten times or more. V is TRBV29-1 and J is TRBJ1-2; D is undetermined. The germline CDR1 and CDR2 sequences are SQVTM and ANQGSEA. Trimming took 1 base from V and 5 from J, leaving 17 bases between them. CDR3 size: 15 residues. Written as DNA, the CDR3 is TGCAGCGTTGAAGGTTTGCCGGGCCAGCGGTATGGCTACACCTTC. Encoded protein: CSVEGLPGQRYGYTF.

This clonotype was seen at least ten times. The rearrangement joins TRBV7-9 to TRBJ1-2; no definite D call. The CDR3 consists of 14 residues. Trimming removed 1 base from V and 4 bases from J, with 10 bases in between. The germline V gene has CDR1 SEHNR and CDR2 FQNEAQ (reference sequence). The CDR3 spells CASSLGSVIYGYTF. The CDR3 DNA follows: TGTGCCAGCAGCTTAGGGTCGGTTATCTATGGCTACACCTTC.

This clonotype has at least ten counts. V usage is TRBV4-1 and J usage is TRBJ1-2, with D perhaps TRBD1 (5 bases). This CDR3 has 14 residues. Trimming stripped 3 bases from V and 7 bases from J, with 15 bases between. In germline, CDR1 is MGHRA, CDR2 YSYEKL. CDR3 sequence: CASSHPQGTGGYTF. Written as DNA, the CDR3 is TGCGCCAGCAGCCACCCTCAGGGTACCGGTGGCTACACCTTC.

This clonotype was recorded many times. This chain uses TRBV7-9 with TRBJ2-4, with TRBD1 matching over 7 bases. The V gene's germline CDR1 is SEHNR and CDR2 FQNEAQ (reference sequence). The CDR3 is 17 amino acids. V gave up 0 bases and J gave up 1 base; unmatched junction bases: 6. The CDR3 DNA reads as TGTGCCAGCAGCTTAGCGCGAGGGGGCCTGGCCAAAAACATTCAGTACTTC. Translating it yields CASSLARGGLAKNIQYF.

This clonotype appeared a few times. The chain employs TRBV11-2 and TRBJ2-7; the match to TRBD2 covers 8 bases. Germline loops: CDR1 SGHAT, CDR2 FQNNGV. This CDR3 has 13 residues. The V gene end was trimmed by 9 bases and the J gene end by 7 bases; junction bases not matched to a gene: 11. CDR3 coding DNA: TGTGCCAGTGATAATAGCGGGATCACAGAGCAGTACTTC. Translating gives CASDNSGITEQYF.

Many counts were recorded for this clonotype. V usage is TRBV7-9 and J usage is TRBJ2-3; tentative D call: TRBD1 (5 bases). The CDR3 is 13 residues long. V shed 0 bases and J shed 4 bases, with 5 bases lying between them. Germline lookup yields CDR1 SEHNR and CDR2 FQNEAQ (reference sequence). The CDR3 coding sequence is TGTGCCAGCAGCTTAGCAGGGGCAGATACGCAGTATTTT. Translated: CASSLAGADTQYF.

This clonotype was observed at least ten times. The rearrangement uses TRBV4-2 and TRBJ1-1, with unresolved D. V lost 0 bases to trimming and J lost 2 bases, with 10 bases between them. The CDR3 has 15 residues. CDR1 and CDR2 (germline): LGHNA, YNFKEQ. The CDR3 DNA reads as TGTGCCAGCAGCCAAGAAGCAGCGGGCAACACTGAAGCTTTCTTT. It translates to CASSQEAAGNTEAFF.